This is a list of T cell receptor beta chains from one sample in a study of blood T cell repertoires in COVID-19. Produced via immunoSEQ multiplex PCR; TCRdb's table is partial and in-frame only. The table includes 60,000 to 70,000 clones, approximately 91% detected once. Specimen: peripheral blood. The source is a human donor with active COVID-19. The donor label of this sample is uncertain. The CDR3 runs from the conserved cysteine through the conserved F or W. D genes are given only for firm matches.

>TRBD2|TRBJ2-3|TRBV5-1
CASSLPSGDTDTQYF
TGCGCCAGCAGCCTGCCTAGCGGAGACACAGATACGCAGTATTTT
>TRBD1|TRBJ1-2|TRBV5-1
CASSLGDRTWNGYTF
TGCGCCAGCAGCTTAGGGGACAGGACATGGAATGGCTACACCTTC
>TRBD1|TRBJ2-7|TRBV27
CASGQGARGEQYF
TGTGCCAGCGGACAGGGGGCCCGGGGCGAGCAGTACTTC
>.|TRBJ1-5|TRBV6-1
CASSEVGARGQPQHF
TGTGCCAGCAGTGAAGTAGGGGCGCGGGGTCAGCCCCAGCATTTT
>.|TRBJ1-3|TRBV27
CASKRSRGSGNTIYF
TGTGCCAGTAAGCGAAGCAGGGGTTCTGGAAACACCATATATTTT
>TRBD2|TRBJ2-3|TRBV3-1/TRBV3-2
CASSLLAGGPITDTQYF
TGTGCCAGCAGCCTCCTAGCGGGAGGGCCTATCACAGATACGCAGTATTTT
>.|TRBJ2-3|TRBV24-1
CATSDVGGFSTDTQYF
TGTGCCACCAGTGACGTAGGAGGATTTAGCACAGATACGCAGTATTTT
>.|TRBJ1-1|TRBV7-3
CASSLTANTEAFF
TGTGCCAGCAGCTTAACAGCGAACACTGAAGCTTTCTTT
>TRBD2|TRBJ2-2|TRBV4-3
CASSQVFSVGGYSGELFF
TGCGCCAGCAGCCAGGTCTTCTCCGTGGGAGGGTATAGCGGGGAGCTGTTTTTT
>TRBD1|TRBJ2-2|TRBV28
CASSPIDRGNTGELFF
TGTGCCAGCAGTCCTATCGACAGGGGCAACACCGGGGAGCTGTTTTTT
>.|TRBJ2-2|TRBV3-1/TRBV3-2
CASSQGASYTGELFF
TGTGCCAGCAGCCAAGGGGCCAGTTACACCGGGGAGCTGTTTTTT
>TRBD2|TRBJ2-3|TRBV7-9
CASSVTSGRDTQYF
TGTGCCAGCAGCGTGACTAGCGGGAGAGATACGCAGTATTTT
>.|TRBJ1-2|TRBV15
CATSRYDISYGYTF
TGTGCCACCAGCAGGTACGACATCAGCTATGGCTACACCTTC
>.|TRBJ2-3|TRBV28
CASSLYPLGTDTQYF
TGTGCCAGCAGTTTATATCCTCTCGGCACAGATACGCAGTATTTT
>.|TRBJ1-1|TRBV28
CASNSYRDAAFF
TGTGCCAGCAACTCATACAGGGATGCGGCTTTCTTT
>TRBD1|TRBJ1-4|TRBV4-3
CASSQGQGGEKLFF
TGCGCCAGCAGCCAAGGGCAGGGGGGTGAAAAACTGTTTTTT
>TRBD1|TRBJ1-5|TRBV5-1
CASSLTGQGTGPQHF
TGCGCCAGCAGCTTGACGGGACAGGGCACCGGGCCCCAGCATTTT
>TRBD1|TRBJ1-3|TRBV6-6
CASRTGTDGNTIYF
TGTGCCAGCAGGACCGGGACAGATGGAAACACCATATATTTT
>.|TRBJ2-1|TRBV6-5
CASGREIYNEQFF
TGTGCCAGCGGCAGGGAAATTTACAATGAGCAGTTCTTC
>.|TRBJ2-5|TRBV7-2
CASSAQRRETQYF
TGTGCCAGCAGCGCGCAAAGGAGGGAGACCCAGTACTTC
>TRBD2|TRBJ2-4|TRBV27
CASSSTAGGQNIQYF
TGTGCCAGCAGTTCTACGGCGGGGGGCCAAAACATTCAGTACTTC
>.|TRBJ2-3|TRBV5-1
CASSSSPTPRTDTQYF
TGCGCCAGCAGCTCCTCTCCAACTCCTCGGACAGATACGCAGTATTTT
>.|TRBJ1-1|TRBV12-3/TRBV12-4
CASSLGGNTEAFF
TGTGCCAGCAGTTTGGGGGGGAACACTGAAGCTTTCTTT
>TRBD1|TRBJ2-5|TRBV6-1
CASSQEAAGGGETQYF
TGTGCCAGCAGTCAAGAGGCTGCAGGGGGCGGCGAGACCCAGTACTTC
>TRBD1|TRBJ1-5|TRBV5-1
CASSLGQGNGPQHF
TGCGCCAGCAGCTTGGGACAGGGAAATGGGCCCCAGCATTTT
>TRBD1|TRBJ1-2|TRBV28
CASSPYGTGGDGYTF
TGTGCCAGCAGTCCCTACGGGACAGGGGGTGATGGCTACACCTTC